This is a list of T cell receptor beta chains from one sample in a study of human T cells and chemical hapten exposure. TCRdb fed the RACE reads into MiXCR, producing one record per CDR3 protein. The sample lists 350,000 to 400,000 distinct CDR3 sequences, under 6.5% occurring once. Sample: whole blood, taken in connection with sensitization to the hapten diphenylcyclopropenone (DPC). The origin of the receptors is a woman aged 18-29 years with alopecia areata. Some clones in this sample may be carry-over from other donors' samples. Both conserved end residues are part of each CDR3. The order of the fields is D gene, J gene, V gene, clone size, CDR3 DNA, CDR3 protein. The D gene is left open where the match is weak. Clone size is given for some rows only: seen once, a few or many times, or a class if the clone is expanded.

NA TRBJ1-2 TRBV4-2 many TGTGCCAGCAGCCAAGAAGCCCAAAGGGGCTACACCTTC CASSQEAQRGYTF
NA TRBJ1-1 TRBV9 many TGTGCCAGCAGCGTAGCTGGGCCGAACACTGAAGCTTTCTTT CASSVAGPNTEAFF
TRBD1 TRBJ2-3 TRBV20-1 NA TGCAGTGCGATCGACAGGGACCGGACTGTTACAGATACGCAGTATTTT CSAIDRDRTVTDTQYF
NA TRBJ1-5 TRBV2 many TGTGCCAGCAGTAGCCAGGGGAACAATCAGCCCCAGCATTTT CASSSQGNNQPQHF
NA TRBJ1-2 TRBV21-1 many TGTGCCAGCAGCAAATCCGTTCACCGGGCCAAGAATAGAGGCTATGGCTACACCTTC CASSKSVHRAKNRGYGYTF
NA TRBJ1-2 TRBV7-2 few TGTGCCAGCAGCTTGAAGCAGGGGCAATCTAACTATGGCTACACCTTC CASSLKQGQSNYGYTF
NA TRBJ1-1 TRBV20-1 few TGCAGTGCGAGGTTTGCCCTGTGGCCGAACACTGAAGCTTTCTTT CSARFALWPNTEAFF
NA TRBJ1-5 TRBV20-1 many TGCAGTGCTCCGGCCAATCAGCCCCAGCATTTT CSAPANQPQHF
NA TRBJ1-1 TRBV29-1 few TGCAGCGTTGATGGCACTGGAGACGGAGCTTTCTTT CSVDGTGDGAFF
NA TRBJ2-2 TRBV7-9 few TGTGCCAGCAGCCTAACACTCGGGGAGCTGTTTTTT CASSLTLGELFF
NA TRBJ1-1 TRBV9 many TGTGCCAGCAGCGTAGCGCCAGGGATGGCTGAAGCTTTCTTT CASSVAPGMAEAFF
NA TRBJ1-1 TRBV4-3 few TGCGCCAGCAGCGAGTCGTCCGGAGGTGAAGCTGAAGCTTTCTTT CASSESSGGEAEAFF
NA TRBJ1-6 TRBV3-1 many TGTGCCAGCAGCCAAGTACCCGGCAGTTCGACACCCCTCCACTTT CASSQVPGSSTPLHF
TRBD1 TRBJ2-2 TRBV20-1 few TGCAGTGCGATACAGGGGGCAGGGGAGCTGTTTTTT CSAIQGAGELFF
NA TRBJ2-3 TRBV6-5 NA TGTGCCACCAGGGGAGGGGGCACAGATACGCAGTATTTT CATRGGGTDTQYF
NA TRBJ2-3 TRBV20-1 many TGCAGTGTAAAACCCCACTATTTGGATACGCAGTATTTT CSVKPHYLDTQYF
TRBD1 TRBJ1-6 TRBV6-2/TRBV6-3 NA TGTGCCAGCGGACGGACAGGAGAAACTTCACCCCTCCACTTT CASGRTGETSPLHF
NA TRBJ1-1 TRBV20-1 NA TGCAGTGCTAGCATAGCAGCTTTGAACACTGAAGCTTTCTTT CSASIAALNTEAFF
NA TRBJ2-1 TRBV9 NA TGTGCCAGCAGCGTAGGAGGGGCTTTGGGGAATGAGCAGTTCTTC CASSVGGALGNEQFF